Shown below are 26 T cell receptor beta chains from a single sample sequenced in a study of T cell repertoires in ileal Crohn's disease. TCRdb keeps only in-frame clones here, not all; method: immunoSEQ multiplex PCR. The sample contains approximately 15,000 clones, approximately 80% of which appear only once. The sequencing sample was made of ileal tissue. These TCRs come from an adult with Crohn's disease.

The chain combines TRBV6-5 with TRBJ1-2; no definite D call. The CDR3 spans 13 residues. Trimming took off 5 bases at V and 6 bases at J, with 13 bases between the two ends. Germline loops: CDR1 MNHEY, CDR2 SVGAGI. The CDR3 region is CASSRWEGDGYTF. The CDR3 nucleotides are TGTGCCAGCAGTCGCTGGGAGGGCGATGGCTACACCTTC.

The V gene is TRBV27, the J gene TRBJ1-2; 7 positions agree with TRBD1. The CDR3 totals 14 residues. Germline CDR1 reads MNHEY; CDR2 reads SMNVEV (reference sequence). V dropped 1 base and J dropped 3; count of bases not matched to a gene: 2. The CDR3 nucleotides read TGTGCCAGCAGTTTATACAGGGGACACTATGGCTACACCTTC. This gives the protein CASSLYRGHYGYTF.

The gene calls are TRBV19 and TRBJ2-1; 13 positions match TRBD2. The germline CDR1 and CDR2 sequences are LNHDA and SQIVND (reference sequence). V lost 3 bases, J lost 0 bases, and 5 bases stayed unmatched. The CDR3 is 18 amino acids. CDR3 region: CASSIRGTSGVSYNEQFF. As DNA, the CDR3 is TGTGCCAGTAGTATTCGAGGGACTAGCGGGGTCTCCTACAATGAGCAGTTCTTC.

The V and J genes are TRBV7-6 and TRBJ1-3, with D hard to call. This CDR3 is 17 amino acids long. V lost 5 bases, J lost 0 bases, and 17 bases lay in between. Germline V gene sequence: CDR1 SGHVS, CDR2 FNYEAQ. The CDR3 nucleotides read TGTGCCAGCAGCCGTACGCAGGCCGGTGGCTCTGGAAACACCATATATTTT. Protein: CASSRTQAGGSGNTIYF.

The chain couples TRBV4-1 to TRBJ1-4; D is ambiguous. This CDR3 is built from 14 residues. The V gene lost 0 bases and the J gene lost 10 bases, with 12 bases spanning the gap. Germline CDR1 MGHRA, CDR2 YSYEKL. The chain's CDR3 is CASSQDLSRGKLFF. The CDR3, as DNA: TGCGCCAGCAGCCAAGATCTCAGTCGGGGAAAACTGTTTTTT.

Only a few counts were recorded for this clone. This chain joins TRBV5-1 and TRBJ2-7, with TRBD2 matching over 9 bases. This CDR3 is 14 amino acids long. Germline-derived CDR1 and CDR2 are SGHRS and YFSETQ. Trimming removed 7 bases from V and 2 bases from J; junction bases left unmatched: 7. CDR3 in DNA: TGCGCCAGCCCCCGACTAGCGGAGCCCTACGAGCAGTACGTC. Protein sequence: CASPRLAEPYEQYV.

V is TRBV2 and J is TRBJ1-5, with D possibly matching TRBD1 (5 bases). The CDR3 contains 16 residues. V dropped 7 bases and J dropped 2 bases, with 18 bases sitting between them. Germline V lookup: CDR1 SNHLY, CDR2 FYNNEI. The CDR3: CASKRSEVQGNQPQHF. CDR3 bases: TGTGCCAGCAAGAGGAGTGAGGTACAGGGCAATCAGCCCCAGCATTTT.

Note on this clone: The sample contains more than one DNA sequence encoding this CDR3. The J gene is TRBJ2-5, the V gene TRBV5-1, with D possibly matching TRBD1 (6 bases). With 4 bases removed from V and 2 bases from J, the gap between germline ends came to 9 bases. The CDR3 is made up of 13 amino acids. Germline V gene lookup returns CDR1 SGHRS and CDR2 YFSETQ. This CDR3 is CASSVRGQETQYF. CDR3 sequence (DNA): TGCGCCAGCAGCGTTAGGGGGCAAGAGACCCAGTACTTC.

This clone showed up just a few times. The V and J genes are TRBV10-3 and TRBJ2-7, with D maybe TRBD1 (6 bases). Germline CDR1 and CDR2: ENHRY and SYGVKD. The CDR3 has 14 amino acids. V was shortened by 3 bases and J by 3 bases, with 12 bases between the two germline ends. CDR3 bases: TGTGCCATCAGTGATCCTTTACAGGGCTACGAGCAGTACTTC. Protein: CAISDPLQGYEQYF.

The chain employs TRBV29-1 and TRBJ1-1; tentative D call: TRBD1 (6 bases). The CDR3 is 13 residues long. Germline values: CDR1 SQVTM, CDR2 ANQGSEA. V lost 7 bases and J 0 bases, leaving 12 bases between the germline ends. CDR3 in DNA: TGCAGCGGCCGAGGACAGTTGAACACTGAAGCTTTCTTT. Its translation is CSGRGQLNTEAFF.

This clone is labeled medium-sized. The chain carries TRBV15 and TRBJ2-2; 10 bases fit TRBD1. The CDR3 has 16 amino acids. CDR1 is LNHNV, CDR2 YYDKDF, per germline (reference sequence). J lost 4 bases, V lost 1 base, and 3 bases had no gene match. As DNA, the CDR3 is TGTGCCACCAGCAGAGGAGGGACAGGGGTCACCGGGGAGCTGTTTTTT. Translated: CATSRGGTGVTGELFF.

This clone was counted once. The chain links TRBV18 to TRBJ2-7, with D unclear. V was cut by 3 bases and J by 2 bases, with 8 bases left in between. The CDR3 has 13 residues. Germline lookup yields CDR1 KGHSH and CDR2 LQKENI. The CDR3 loop is CASSPSQTYEQYF. The CDR3 nucleotides read TGTGCCAGCTCACCGTCACAGACCTACGAGCAGTACTTC.

In its sample, this clone was seen a few times. Additional DNA sequences in this sample encode the identical CDR3. The gene calls are TRBV2 and TRBJ1-2; D might be TRBD1 (6 bases). From germline, CDR1 is SNHLY and CDR2 FYNNEI. This CDR3 spans 11 amino acids. This CDR3 is CASTGNYGYTF. Written as DNA, the CDR3 is TGTGCGTCTACAGGGAACTATGGCTACACCTTC.

The CDR3 DNA reads TGTGCCAGCAACAGGCCTAACACTGAAGCTTTCTTT. This translates into CASNRPNTEAFF. This chain connects TRBV6-5 to TRBJ1-1; tentatively, D is TRBD1 (5 bases). There are 12 residues in the CDR3. V shed 7 bases and J shed 2 bases, with 8 bases lying between them. Germline-derived CDR1 and CDR2 are MNHEY and SVGAGI.

The chain uses TRBV18 and TRBJ2-7, with no clear D. V shed 4 bases and J shed 2 bases, with 12 bases lying between them. CDR1 KGHSH and CDR2 LQKENI come from the germline V gene. The CDR3 is 14 amino acids. Here the CDR3 DNA reads TGTGCCAGCTCACTCTCAGGTCCCCCCTACGAGCAGTACTTC. Its translation is CASSLSGPPYEQYF.

Only a few counts were recorded for this clone. The gene calls are TRBV5-1 and TRBJ1-2, with TRBD1 matching 7 bases. The CDR3 has 14 amino acids. V trimming: 3 bases; J trimming: 8 bases; junction bases outside the gene matches: 10. Germline CDR1 reads SGHRS; CDR2 reads YFSETQ. The CDR3 spells CASSSVQGPGGYTF. The CDR3, as DNA: TGCGCCAGCAGCTCGGTACAGGGGCCGGGGGGCTACACCTTC.

The chain carries TRBV6-1 and TRBJ1-5, with 7 bases fitting TRBD1. CDR1 and CDR2 (germline): MNHNS, SASEGT. There are 16 residues in the CDR3. V gave up 4 bases and J gave up 1 base; unmatched junction bases: 7. As DNA, the CDR3 is TGTGCCAGCAGTGCAGGGACAGTTGGGAGCAATCAGCCCCAGCATTTT. Translating it yields CASSAGTVGSNQPQHF.

V gene TRBV7-2 combines with J gene TRBJ2-4, with D perhaps matching TRBD2 (6 bases). The CDR3 spans 16 residues. V was pared by 5 bases and J by 6 bases, with 20 bases between. CDR1 and CDR2 from the germline V gene are SGHTA and FQGNSA. The CDR3 sequence: CASSNPGREMGNIQYF. The CDR3 nucleotides are TGTGCCAGCAGCAACCCGGGCCGGGAGATGGGAAACATTCAGTACTTC.

A word on this clone: Other DNA sequences from this sample encode an identical CDR3 as well. The V call is TRBV6-5, the J call TRBJ1-4; D may be TRBD1 (5 bases). Between the trimmed V and J ends, which lost 2 bases and 7 bases, there was a span of 11 bases. Per the germline V gene, CDR1 is MNHEY and CDR2 is SVGAGI. The CDR3 is made up of 14 amino acids. The CDR3 spells CASSYKQGSEKLFF. CDR3 DNA sequence: TGTGCCAGCAGTTACAAGCAGGGTAGTGAAAAACTGTTTTTT.

The V and J genes are TRBV7-9 and TRBJ2-5; 13 bases align to TRBD2. The CDR3 is made up of 18 amino acids. Germline loops: CDR1 SEHNR, CDR2 FQNEAQ (reference sequence). V trimming: 6 bases; J trimming: 1 base; junction bases outside the gene matches: 11. The CDR3 DNA sequence: TGTGCCAGCAGTATCCCGGGACTAGCGGGATCATTCCAAGAGACCCAGTACTTC. As protein: CASSIPGLAGSFQETQYF.

The rearrangement joins TRBV6-5 to TRBJ1-4; the D gene is possibly TRBD1 (5 bases). The CDR3 has 15 amino acids. The V gene's germline CDR1 is MNHEY and CDR2 SVGAGI. Trimming took off 6 bases at V and 6 bases at J, with 17 bases between the two ends. The CDR3 DNA reads as TGTGCCAGCAGCCTATCAGGGAAAGGCGATGAAAAACTGTTTTTT. Translated, it gives CASSLSGKGDEKLFF.

This clone appeared once. The V and J genes are TRBV9 and TRBJ2-1; a possible D gene is TRBD2 (7 bases). Between the trimmed V and J ends, which lost 0 bases and 7 bases, there was a span of 20 bases. Germline V gene lookup returns CDR1 SGDLS and CDR2 YYNGEE. The CDR3 covers 17 residues. As DNA, the CDR3 is TGTGCCAGCAGCGTAGCTTTGGGGGCTAGCGGCGGGAATGAGCAGTTCTTC. This gives the protein CASSVALGASGGNEQFF. Together with reference TRBV9 and TRBJ2-1, the CDR3 gives the full variable domain: DSGVTQTPKHLITATGQRVTLRCSPRSGDLSVYWYQQSLDQGLQFLIQYYNGEERAKGNILERFSAQQFPDLHSELNLSSLELGDSALYFCASSVALGASGGNEQFFGPGTRLTVL.

Only one count was recorded for this clone. The chain has TRBV7-6 and TRBJ2-1; 7 bases are shared with TRBD2. The length of the CDR3 is 14 residues. Unmatched junction bases numbered 5, after V lost 9 bases and J lost 0 bases. The V gene's germline CDR1 is SGHVS and CDR2 FNYEAQ. CDR3: CASRDYHSYNEQFF. CDR3 bases: TGTGCCAGTCGGGACTACCACTCCTACAATGAGCAGTTCTTC.

This clone was observed a handful of times. The chain has TRBV6-4 and TRBJ2-7; 10 nucleotides align to TRBD2. From germline, CDR1 is MRHNA and CDR2 SNTAGT. V trimming: 5 bases; J trimming: 3 bases; junction bases outside the gene matches: 10. The CDR3 is 16 amino acids. CDR3 DNA sequence: TGTGCCAGCAGTCCTAGCGGGGGTTTTTCGGTCTACGAGCAGTACTTC. It encodes CASSPSGGFSVYEQYF.

The V gene is TRBV5-4, the J gene TRBJ1-1; D gene unclear. Germline CDR1 is SGHNT and CDR2 is YYREEE (reference sequence). V was cut by 4 bases and J by 2 bases, with 6 bases left in between. This CDR3 has 12 residues. The CDR3 DNA reads as TGTGCCAGCAGCGTCGTAAACACTGAAGCTTTCTTT. Translation gives CASSVVNTEAFF.

This clone occurred once. This chain uses TRBV19 with TRBJ1-1; D is uncertain. Germline V gives CDR1 LNHDA, CDR2 SQIVND (reference sequence). The CDR3 sequence is 15 residues long. V dropped 5 bases and J dropped 5 bases, with 18 bases sitting between them. The CDR3 is CASSRRADRGTEAFF. The CDR3 nucleotides are TGTGCCAGTAGTCGTCGGGCCGACCGAGGGACTGAAGCTTTCTTT.